The 11 T cell receptor beta chains reported below all come from one sample, sequenced in a study of T cells in Graves' hyperthyroidism and ophthalmopathy. RNA transcripts yielded amplified TCR beta CDR3 regions. The primer set for the first-round RT-PCR of the TCR CDR3 was HTBI. TCRdb analysed the multiplex PCR reads with MiXCR anew, one entry per CDR3 protein. Among hundreds of thousands of distinct CDR3 sequences listed, more than 20% were seen once. The sequenced sample consisted of blood. These receptor sequences come from a man in his forties or fifties with Graves' hyperthyroidism.

There are a few counts of this clonotype. The chain has TRBV27 and TRBJ2-7; TRBD2 matches 11 bases. The CDR3 has 14 amino acids. The V segment lost 8 bases and the J segment 2 bases; nucleotides outside the gene matches: 5. Germline V gene sequence: CDR1 MNHEY, CDR2 SMNVEV (reference sequence). The CDR3 region has the DNA TGTGCCAGCCGGTGGGGACTAGCGGCCTACGAGCAGTACTTC. This sequence encodes CASRWGLAAYEQYF.

This clonotype was detected ten times or more. The chain links TRBV11-1 to TRBJ2-5; 7 positions agree with TRBD1. With V trimmed by 5 bases and J by 4 bases, 10 bases remained unmatched. CDR1 and CDR2 from the germline V gene are SGHAT and FQDESV (reference sequence). The CDR3 runs to 15 residues. CDR3 in amino acids: CASSHGTDRGETQYF. The CDR3 nucleotides read TGTGCCAGCAGCCACGGGACAGACCGGGGAGAGACCCAGTACTTC.

The J gene is TRBJ2-5, the V gene TRBV4-1; 7 bases align to TRBD2. Trimming cost V 2 bases and J 3 bases; bases outside gene matches: 3. Germline V gene data show CDR1 as MGHRA and CDR2 as YSYEKL. CDR3 length: 14 residues. The CDR3 nucleotides read TGCGCCAGCAGCCAAATTCTAGCGGAAGAGACCCAGTACTTC. Its translation is CASSQILAEETQYF.

The chain couples TRBV28 to TRBJ1-3; TRBD1 matches at 10 bases. The CDR3 is 15 residues long. Germline CDR1 MDHEN, CDR2 SYDVKM. Trimming removed 4 bases from V and 6 bases from J; junction bases left unmatched: 6. This CDR3 reads CASSWGQGTENTIYF. CDR3 nucleotides: TGTGCCAGCAGTTGGGGACAGGGGACCGAAAACACCATATATTTT.

The chain combines TRBV9 with TRBJ2-5; a possible D gene is TRBD1 (5 bases). The CDR3 spans 14 residues. V lost 0 bases and J lost 1, with 7 bases in between. The germline V gene has CDR1 SGDLS and CDR2 YYNGEE. The CDR3 protein is CASSVEDSQETQYF. CDR3 in DNA: TGTGCCAGCAGCGTAGAAGACAGCCAAGAGACCCAGTACTTC. Looking up the rest from reference TRBV9 and TRBJ2-5 gives the full variable domain: DSGVTQTPKHLITATGQRVTLRCSPRSGDLSVYWYQQSLDQGLQFLIQYYNGEERAKGNILERFSAQQFPDLHSELNLSSLELGDSALYFCASSVEDSQETQYFGPGTRLLVL.

As concerns this clonotype: This may come from a read error, since a much larger clone is one base off. V gene TRBV7-3 combines with J gene TRBJ2-1, with 16 bases lining up with TRBD2. Germline values: CDR1 SGHTA, CDR2 FQGTGA. The CDR3 extends over 15 amino acids. CDR3 coding DNA: TGTGCCGGCAGCCAGGGACTAGCGGGAGGGGATGAGCAGTTCTTC. Its translation is CAGSQGLAGGDEQFF.

The table lists this clonotype with a few counts. The chain uses TRBV20-1 and TRBJ2-2; D is possibly TRBD1 (5 bases). The CDR3 totals 14 residues. V lost 3 bases and J lost 6, with 14 bases in between. Per germline, CDR1 DFQATT and CDR2 SNEGSKA (reference sequence). The CDR3 loop is CSARVQGWSGELFF. In DNA form, the CDR3 reads TGCAGTGCTAGGGTCCAGGGTTGGTCCGGGGAGCTGTTTTTT.

V gene TRBV11-2 combines with J gene TRBJ1-1; a possible D gene is TRBD1 (5 bases). CDR1 is SGHAT and CDR2 is FQNNGV in the germline V gene. The CDR3 runs to 14 residues. V lost 3 bases and J 4 bases, leaving 12 bases between the germline ends. CDR3 nucleotides: TGTGCCAGCAGCTTTGACGGGAGGGGCACTGAAGCTTTCTTT. As protein: CASSFDGRGTEAFF.

The chain uses TRBV5-4 and TRBJ2-2; 8 bases are a match to TRBD1. Germline CDR1 SGHNT, CDR2 YYREEE (reference sequence). V lost 4 bases and J lost 6; bases outside the gene matches: 11. The CDR3 runs to 16 residues. The chain's CDR3 is CASSLPGQVNPGELFF. CDR3 in DNA: TGTGCCAGCAGCCTGCCGGGACAGGTGAATCCCGGGGAGCTGTTTTTT. The variable domain in full, completed from reference TRBV5-4 and TRBJ2-2, reads ETGVTQSPTHLIKTRGQQVTLRCSSQSGHNTVSWYQQALGQGPQFIFQYYREEENGRGNFPPRFSGLQFPNYSSELNVNALELDDSALYLCASSLPGQVNPGELFFGEGSRLTVL.

The rearrangement links TRBV10-2 to TRBJ1-5; D remains unclear. Looked up from germline, CDR1 is WSHSY and CDR2 is SAAADI. The CDR3 loop spans 18 amino acids. Trimming shortened V by 2 bases and J by 0 bases, and 17 bases separated the two germline ends. The chain's CDR3 is CASSETPHLSDSNQPQHF. The CDR3 nucleotides are TGCGCCAGCAGTGAGACCCCCCACCTTTCAGATAGCAATCAGCCCCAGCATTTT.

The rearrangement uses TRBV11-2 and TRBJ1-3; D unresolved. CDR1 and CDR2 from the germline V gene are SGHAT and FQNNGV. The CDR3 extends over 11 amino acids. The V end was cut by 4 bases, the J end by 2 bases, with 0 bases between. The CDR3 sequence is CASSSGNTIYF. CDR3 bases: TGTGCCAGCAGCTCTGGAAACACCATATATTTT.